This T cell receptor beta chain was sequenced for a study of T cell changes during pregnancy in multiple sclerosis. Repertoires were generated with immunoSEQ multiplex PCR, while TCRdb's copy carries only in-frame clones and drops some. The table includes over 70,000 clones, almost 95% detected once. This CDR3 spans 16 amino acids. V lost 4 bases, J lost 2 bases, and 4 bases stayed unmatched. Per germline, CDR1 KGHSH and CDR2 LQKENI. The chain carries TRBV18 and TRBJ2-3; TRBD2 agrees at 12 bases. This specimen consisted of peripheral blood, obtained in the third trimester of pregnancy. The TCR comes from a female donor with multiple sclerosis, enrolled in a pregnancy study. This chain's CDR3 is CASSRGLAGYTDTQYF. Here the CDR3 DNA reads TGTGCCAGCTCACGCGGACTAGCGGGATACACAGATACGCAGTATTTT.